This T cell receptor beta chain was captured in a study of T cell repertoires in cytomegalovirus infection. V was cut by 3 bases and J by 3 bases, with 12 bases left in between. This CDR3 has 14 amino acids. Germline lookup yields CDR1 SEHNR and CDR2 FQNEAQ (reference sequence). One entry per CDR3 protein results from TCRdb running MiXCR on the reads. The sample has about 83,000 distinct CDR3 sequences; more than 40% are singletons. Points from the study as a whole: The study identified carriers of CMV plus the relevant HLA from cumulative public TCR beta family frequency.

A note on this clonotype: Its antigen is not known.

The input for sequencing was CD8+ T cells from cultured PBMCs, taken from culture after CMV antigen stimulation. This receptor was obtained from a human donor in good health (CMV status not recorded). Some clones in this sample may be carry-over from other donors' samples. This rearrangement joins TRBV7-9 to TRBJ2-7, with D unclear. The CDR3 region has the DNA TGTGCCAGCAGCTTGGTGGATACGGTCTACGAGCAGTACTTC. Protein: CASSLVDTVYEQYF.